Each of the 30 T cell receptor beta chains below was sequenced from the same sample in a study of T cell repertoires in cytomegalovirus infection. One entry per CDR3 protein results from TCRdb running MiXCR on the reads. The repertoire consists of around 530,000 distinct CDR3 sequences, with 16% occurring once and the leading ten covering 20% to 30%. Sequenced input: CD8+ T cells from PBMCs. The origin of the receptors is a human donor in good health (CMV status not recorded). Some clones in this sample may be carry-over from other donors' samples.

This clonotype occurred many times. The V gene is TRBV7-9, the J gene TRBJ1-1, with 7 bases identical to TRBD1. The CDR3 has 14 residues. Germline values: CDR1 SEHNR, CDR2 FQNEAQ (reference sequence). V shed 3 bases, J shed 7 bases, and the junction held 8 bases outside the gene matches. The CDR3 DNA is TGTGCCAGCAGCTTTGGCCGGGACAGAATTGAAGCTTTCTTT. Amino acids: CASSFGRDRIEAFF.

Only a few counts were recorded for this clonotype. The chain employs TRBV20-1 and TRBJ2-3; D possibly corresponds to TRBD2 (6 bases). The ends were cut back, 4 bases at V and 1 base at J, with 12 bases in the middle. The germline CDR1 and CDR2 sequences are DFQATT and SNEGSKA (reference sequence). CDR3 size: 14 residues. CDR3 nucleotides: TGCAGTGCTAAACTAGCACCCCGCACAGATACGCAGTATTTT. It translates to CSAKLAPRTDTQYF.

This clonotype was seen only once. The chain joins TRBV13 to TRBJ2-6; 12 positions agree with TRBD2. The CDR3 covers 18 residues. Germline values: CDR1 PRHDT, CDR2 FYEKMQ (reference sequence). The V segment lost 4 bases and the J segment 4 bases; nucleotides outside the gene matches: 8. CDR3 DNA: TGTGCCAGCAGCTCCCTACTAGCGGGAGGATCGGGGGCCAACGTCCTGACTTTC. Its translation: CASSSLLAGGSGANVLTF.

Only one count was recorded for this clonotype. The chain combines TRBV20-1 with TRBJ2-7; TRBD2 matches 7 bases. V dropped 0 bases and J dropped 4; count of bases not matched to a gene: 18. This CDR3 comprises 18 residues. Germline CDR1 and CDR2: DFQATT and SNEGSKA (reference sequence). The DNA for the CDR3 is TGCAGTGCTAGAGATTCGGGGGGACTAACGGGAGGAAGATACGAGCAGTACTTC. This encodes CSARDSGGLTGGRYEQYF.

This clonotype was picked up a small number of times. The V gene is TRBV6-1, the J gene TRBJ2-1, with D unresolved. This CDR3 spans 13 amino acids. Germline V gene lookup returns CDR1 MNHNS and CDR2 SASEGT. The V end was cut by 3 bases, the J end by 7 bases, with 10 bases between. The CDR3 spells CASSELLGNEQFF. In nucleotides, the CDR3 is TGTGCCAGCAGTGAGCTTTTGGGGAATGAGCAGTTCTTC.

Concerning this clonotype itself: An end of the junction differs from the germline gene, which may be a read error. The chain employs TRBV27 and TRBJ2-7; TRBD2 is a possible D gene (6 bases). The germline gives CDR1 MNHEY, CDR2 SMNVEV (reference sequence). CDR3 length equals 16 residues. This CDR3 reads CASSPSWEEGSYKQYF. The CDR3 DNA follows: TGTGCCAGCAGTCCCTCCTGGGAGGAGGGCTCCTACAAGCAGTACTTC.

This clonotype was picked up many times. CDR3 sequence reads: CASSPRDSPNEKLFF. Here the CDR3 DNA reads TGTGCCAGCAGTCCTCGGGACAGCCCAAATGAAAAACTGTTTTTT. The rearrangement joins TRBV28 to TRBJ1-4, with 7 nucleotides matching TRBD1. Germline values: CDR1 MDHEN, CDR2 SYDVKM. Unmatched junction bases numbered 8, after V lost 5 bases and J lost 5 bases. The CDR3 loop spans 15 amino acids. Full variable domain (outside the CDR3, taken from reference TRBV28 and TRBJ1-4): DVKVTQSSRYLVKRTGEKVFLECVQDMDHENMFWYRQDPGLGLRLIYFSYDVKMKEKGDIPEGYSVSREKKERFSLILESASTNQTSMYLCASSPRDSPNEKLFFGSGTQLSVL.

This clonotype turned up a few times. The V call is TRBV29-1, the J call TRBJ2-7; D gene ambiguous. This CDR3 is 12 amino acids long. Germline V gene lookup returns CDR1 SQVTM and CDR2 ANQGSEA. The ends were cut back, 0 bases at V and 6 bases at J, with 9 bases in the middle. CDR3 sequence (DNA): TGCAGCGTTGAAGACAGGTTCGCCGAGCAGTACTTC. This sequence encodes CSVEDRFAEQYF.

This clonotype was seen only a few times. V usage is TRBV2 and J usage is TRBJ1-2; D is unclear. From germline, CDR1 is SNHLY and CDR2 FYNNEI. This CDR3 is 13 amino acids long. Trimming left V 3 bases short and J 4 bases short, with 9 bases between. In nucleotides, the CDR3 is TGTGCCAGCAGTGACGTGGCGCTCTATGGCTACACCTTC. Amino acids: CASSDVALYGYTF.

This clonotype was seen more than once but under ten times. The chain couples TRBV6-1 to TRBJ1-5, with 9 nucleotides matching TRBD1. This CDR3 comprises 13 residues. Germline loops: CDR1 MNHNS, CDR2 SASEGT. With V trimmed by 8 bases and J by 4 bases, 3 bases remained unmatched. For the CDR3, the DNA is TGTGCCAGCCGGGACAGGGAGAATCAGCCCCAGCATTTT. Protein: CASRDRENQPQHF.

This clonotype was counted at least ten times. CDR3 in DNA: TGTGCCAGCAGCTTAGGGTGGGGAATGCAGCCCCAGCATTTT. Translating it yields CASSLGWGMQPQHF. V is TRBV7-2 and J is TRBJ1-5; D call uncertain. Germline values: CDR1 SGHTA, CDR2 FQGNSA. This CDR3 spans 14 amino acids. Trimming removed 1 base at V and 7 bases at J, with 11 bases between.

This clonotype was picked up a small number of times. The gene calls are TRBV5-1 and TRBJ2-7, with a weak D call TRBD1 (6 bases). The V gene lost 7 bases and the J gene lost 0 bases, with 14 bases spanning the gap. In germline, CDR1 is SGHRS, CDR2 YFSETQ. The CDR3 extends over 14 amino acids. The CDR3: CASGSTGSSYEQYF. In nucleotides, the CDR3 is TGCGCCAGCGGAAGTACAGGGAGCTCCTACGAGCAGTACTTC.

Points on this clonotype: The junction departs from germline at one end; a sequencing error may be responsible. CDR3 sequence (DNA): TGTGCCAGCAGCTTATTTGATTATACGCCGTATTTT. Its protein product is CASSLFDYTPYF. The chain is built from TRBV7-9 and TRBJ2-3; D is unclear. The length of the CDR3 is 12 residues. The germline gives CDR1 SEHNR, CDR2 FQNEAQ (reference sequence).

This clonotype came up many times. The rearrangement links TRBV27 to TRBJ2-5; D gene unclear. CDR3 length: 12 residues. Germline lookup yields CDR1 MNHEY and CDR2 SMNVEV (reference sequence). V was cut by 6 bases and J by 4 bases, with 9 bases left in between. Here the CDR3 reads CASRSIPETQYF. In DNA, the CDR3 is TGTGCCAGCAGGAGCATACCAGAGACCCAGTACTTC.

There are a few counts of this clonotype. The chain joins TRBV5-4 to TRBJ1-1; perhaps TRBD1 as D (6 bases). V dropped 4 bases and J dropped 12 bases, with 16 bases sitting between them. CDR1 is SGHNT and CDR2 is YYREEE in the germline V gene (reference sequence). The length of the CDR3 is 12 residues. The CDR3 DNA is TGTGCCAGCAGCCCCTCCGGGACATCAACTTTCTTT. Translated: CASSPSGTSTFF.

With regard to this clonotype: Sequence at one end of the junction differs from germline and may be a read error. The chain recombines TRBV19 with TRBJ2-1, with D possibly matching TRBD2 (5 bases). This CDR3 comprises 15 residues. Germline V CDR1 and CDR2: LNHDA, SQIVND (reference sequence). CDR3 in amino acids: CASSIGGPYTNELFF. CDR3 nucleotides: TGTGCCAGTAGTATCGGAGGCCCCTATACCAATGAGCTGTTCTTC.

This clonotype was observed at least ten times. This chain connects TRBV5-6 to TRBJ1-2; D unclear. This CDR3 has 15 residues. The ends were cut back, 1 base at V and 8 bases at J, with 18 bases in the middle. Germline V gene data show CDR1 as SGHDT and CDR2 as YYEEEE. CDR3: CASSLRNWVPGGYTF. DNA of the CDR3: TGTGCCAGCAGCTTGCGGAACTGGGTCCCCGGAGGCTACACCTTC.

Only a few counts were recorded for this clonotype. The chain employs TRBV6-5 and TRBJ2-7; possibly TRBD1 for D (5 bases). Trimming cost V 0 bases and J 6 bases, with 15 bases left between them. Germline V gene data show CDR1 as MNHEY and CDR2 as SVGAGI. This CDR3 contains 15 residues. CDR3 bases: TGTGCCAGCAGTTACTCGCTGGGCAGGGCTAGCGAGCAGTACTTC. Its translation: CASSYSLGRASEQYF.

This clonotype was seen more than once but under ten times. The CDR3 is CASSLGPDGRPDTQYF. The CDR3 region has the DNA TGCGCCAGCAGCTTGGGGCCCGACGGGCGTCCAGATACGCAGTATTTT. The gene calls are TRBV5-1 and TRBJ2-3; no reliable D call. Germline V gene data show CDR1 as SGHRS and CDR2 as YFSETQ. The V gene lost 0 bases and the J gene lost 4 bases, with 15 bases spanning the gap. The CDR3 extends over 16 amino acids.

This clonotype has at least ten counts. The genes are TRBV28 and TRBJ2-5, with 7 bases fitting TRBD2. CDR1 is MDHEN and CDR2 is SYDVKM in the germline V gene. The trim removed 3 bases at V and 5 bases at J, leaving 9 bases unmatched. The CDR3 is 15 residues long. The CDR3 protein is CASSLTGGEWETQYF. The CDR3 region has the DNA TGTGCCAGCAGTTTGACGGGGGGAGAGTGGGAGACCCAGTACTTC.

CDR3 protein: CSAVERERYNEQFF. CDR3 bases: TGCAGTGCCGTGGAGCGGGAACGCTACAATGAGCAGTTCTTC. The chain couples TRBV20-1 to TRBJ2-1, with 7 bases lining up with TRBD2. This CDR3 is 14 amino acids long. Germline assignment: CDR1 DFQATT and CDR2 SNEGSKA (reference sequence). V dropped 6 bases and J dropped 3; count of bases not matched to a gene: 8.

Only a few counts were recorded for this clonotype. The chain uses TRBV11-3 and TRBJ2-5; the D is unclear. The CDR3 loop spans 13 amino acids. CDR1 and CDR2 (germline): SGHNT, YENEEA. V was pared by 2 bases and J by 5 bases, with 9 bases between. For the CDR3, the DNA is TGTGCCAGCAGCTTATGGGCCCACGAGACCCAGTACTTC. Protein: CASSLWAHETQYF.

This clonotype was counted ten times or more. The chain uses TRBV7-6 and TRBJ2-3; TRBD2 agrees at 8 bases. The V segment lost 4 bases and the J segment 6 bases; nucleotides outside the gene matches: 9. CDR3 length equals 15 residues. Per the germline V gene, CDR1 is SGHVS and CDR2 is FNYEAQ. The CDR3 region is CASSSDLAGGDTQYF. CDR3 bases: TGTGCCAGCAGCTCAGATCTAGCGGGCGGGGATACGCAGTATTTT.

This clonotype occurred many times. J is TRBJ2-7 and V is TRBV7-6; 9 bases are a match to TRBD2. The CDR3 has 17 amino acids. The germline V gene has CDR1 SGHVS and CDR2 FNYEAQ. J was trimmed by 5 bases and V by 5 bases; bases with no gene match: 16. The CDR3 coding sequence is TGTGCCAGCAGCCTTACAATAGGAGCGGGGGGTGGGAACGAGCAGTACTTC. Translating it yields CASSLTIGAGGGNEQYF.

In this sample, this clonotype turned up many times. The chain uses TRBV6-6 and TRBJ2-7, with a possible D match to TRBD2 (6 bases). CDR3 length equals 14 residues. V gave up 5 bases and J gave up 3 bases, with 14 bases separating them. The germline V gene encodes CDR1 MNHNY and CDR2 SVGAGI (reference sequence). The CDR3 DNA reads TGTGCCAGCAGTGCCGGGGACTCCCGCTACGAGCAGTACTTC. Translated, it gives CASSAGDSRYEQYF.

In its sample, this clonotype was seen a few times. The chain uses TRBV7-3 and TRBJ1-2; the match to TRBD1 covers 7 bases. CDR3 size: 13 residues. V shed 5 bases and J 7 bases; nucleotides not matched to a gene: 7. Germline V gene sequence: CDR1 SGHTA, CDR2 FQGTGA. CDR3 bases: TGTGCCAGCAGCGAGACAGGGATCGGTGGCTACACCTTC. This encodes CASSETGIGGYTF.

This clonotype occurred many times. The chain carries TRBV12-3 or TRBV12-4 and TRBJ2-5; 7 bases match TRBD1. With V trimmed by 8 bases and J by 4 bases, 7 bases remained unmatched. The CDR3 loop spans 13 amino acids. CDR3 region: CASRDRVGETQYF. For the CDR3, the DNA is TGTGCCAGCCGAGACAGGGTTGGAGAGACCCAGTACTTC.

As for this clonotype: Being one base from a much bigger clone, this may be a read error. The chain couples TRBV6-1 to TRBJ1-1; no definite D call. CDR1 MNHNS and CDR2 SASEGT come from the germline V gene. This CDR3 contains 15 residues. The CDR3 is CASSDPPSLNTEALF. CDR3 nucleotide sequence: TGTGCCAGCAGTGACCCCCCTAGTCTGAACACTGAAGCTCTCTTT.

Ten or more counts support this clonotype. This chain connects TRBV7-4 to TRBJ1-6, with a possible D match to TRBD1 (6 bases). Germline CDR1 and CDR2: SGHVT and SQSDAQ. V was cut by 1 base and J by 9 bases, with 19 bases left in between. The CDR3 covers 17 residues. In nucleotides, the CDR3 is TGTGCCAGCAGCTTAGTGGGGCAGGGGATGGCGACTTCACCCCTCCACTTT. This encodes CASSLVGQGMATSPLHF.

The chain is built from TRBV14 and TRBJ2-1; D unclear. The germline V gene has CDR1 SGHDN and CDR2 FVKESK. V was shortened by 4 bases and J by 7 bases, with 14 bases between the two germline ends. This CDR3 has 14 residues. CDR3 in amino acids: CASSRTFVGNEQFF. CDR3 coding DNA: TGTGCCAGCAGCCGTACGTTTGTGGGTAATGAGCAGTTCTTC.